A selection of T cell receptor beta chains follows, all from one sample in a study of T cell responses to AZD1222 COVID-19 vaccine. Here immunoSEQ multiplex PCR was the method, and the copy in TCRdb shows in-frame clones only, minus some. Of approximately 150,000 clones in the sample, about 91% are singletons; the top ten hold 1.5% to 2%. The sample in question was peripheral blood, obtained 28 days after the second AZD1222 dose. These receptors were collected from an adult who received the AZD1222 COVID-19 vaccine. Each CDR3 is given with its conserved first and last residue. A D gene is named only where the DNA matches it firmly. Size is stated for part of the rows, as once, few or many counts, or as a class when the clone is expanded.

TRBV2	.	TRBD1	TRBJ2-7	9	TGTGCCAGCGGACAGGGACAGTACTTC	CASGQGQYF
TRBV5-4	.	TRBD2	TRBJ2-5	16	TGTGCCAGCAGCCCCCGACTAGCGGGAGGAATGGAGACCCAGTACTTC	CASSPRLAGGMETQYF
TRBV11-3	.	.	TRBJ2-5	13	TGTGCCAGCAGCACGGACAGGGAGGGGGCCCAGTACTTC	CASSTDREGAQYF
TRBV9	.	.	TRBJ1-6	13	TGTGCCAGCAGCGTAACAGGGAGCTCACCCCTCCACTTT	CASSVTGSSPLHF
TRBV10-3	.	.	TRBJ1-5	13	TGTGCCATCAGTGAGGGGCCGAGGCAGCCCCAGCATTTT	CAISEGPRQPQHF
TRBV28	.	.	TRBJ1-3	15	TGTGCCAGCAGTTCCACAGGGTACTCCGGAAACACCATATATTTT	CASSSTGYSGNTIYF
TRBV7-9	.	.	TRBJ2-5	12	TGTGCCAGCAGCTTCGGTGGGGAGACCCAGTACTTC	CASSFGGETQYF
TRBV6-5	.	TRBD1	TRBJ1-6	14	TGTGCCAGCAGGGGGGAGGGGGCGCGGTCACCCCTCCACTTT	CASRGEGARSPLHF
TRBV5-8	once	.	TRBJ2-2	14	TGTGCCAGCAGCTTGTCTTTTGGGACCGGGGAGCTGTTTTTT	CASSLSFGTGELFF
TRBV19	.	.	TRBJ2-1	20	TGTGCCAGTAGTATTTTAACTGCCGACCAAATACCAAGCTCCTACAATGAGCAGTTCTTC	CASSILTADQIPSSYNEQFF
TRBV7-9	.	.	TRBJ1-6	14	TGTGCCAGCACCTCTGGGACACGGAATTCACCCCTCCACTTT	CASTSGTRNSPLHF
TRBV10-2	.	TRBD2	TRBJ2-5	15	TGCGCCAGCAGGGCCGGACTAGCGGGGGTAGAGACCCAGTACTTC	CASRAGLAGVETQYF
TRBV7-8	.	TRBD1	TRBJ2-6	17	TGTGCCAGCAGCGGCTGGGACAGGGGTTCTGGGGCCAACGTCCTGACTTTC	CASSGWDRGSGANVLTF
TRBV30	.	TRBD1	TRBJ1-5	15	TGTGCCTGGAGTGGGGGGCAGGGGGCGACTCAGCCCCAGCATTTT	CAWSGGQGATQPQHF
TRBV19	once	.	TRBJ1-4	14	TGTGCCAGTAGTACGACAGATTATAATGAAAAACTGTTTTTT	CASSTTDYNEKLFF
TRBV5-1	.	TRBD1	TRBJ2-7	15	TGCGCCAGCAGCCCGGGACAGGGGGTTACCTACGAGCAGTACTTC	CASSPGQGVTYEQYF
TRBV9	once	TRBD2	TRBJ2-1	15	TGTGCCAGCAGCGCGGGACTAGCGGGAGGCAATGAGCAGTTCTTC	CASSAGLAGGNEQFF
TRBV27	.	.	TRBJ1-4	14	TGTGCCAGCAGTTTAGGTTTCTGGAGCGAAAAACTGTTTTTT	CASSLGFWSEKLFF
TRBV6-1	few	.	TRBJ1-1	14	TGTGCCAGCAGTGAAAAAATTCTAGGTACTGAAGCTTTCTTT	CASSEKILGTEAFF
TRBV6-2/TRBV6-3	.	TRBD2	TRBJ2-2	16	TGTGCCAGCAGTTACCGACTAGCGGGAGGAGGCGGGGAGCTGTTTTTT	CASSYRLAGGGGELFF
TRBV2	.	.	TRBJ1-6	16	TGTGCCAGCAGGCCCGGACTGAGAGGGTACAATTCACCCCTCCACTTT	CASRPGLRGYNSPLHF
TRBV7-8	.	TRBD1	TRBJ2-2	16	TGTGCCAGCAGCTCCGGGACAGGGGGCGTCCCCGGGGAGCTGTTTTTT	CASSSGTGGVPGELFF
TRBV18	.	TRBD1	TRBJ2-2	14	TGTGCCAGCTTTGGACAGGGAAGCACCGGGGAGCTGTTTTTT	CASFGQGSTGELFF
TRBV7-8	.	.	TRBJ2-2	16	TGTGCCAGCAGCTCCCTCCTTAGCGCGGCCACCGGGGAGCTGTTTTTT	CASSSLLSAATGELFF
TRBV5-1	.	.	TRBJ2-6	14	TGCGCCAGCAGCTTGACAGCTGGGGCCAACGTCCTGACTTTC	CASSLTAGANVLTF
TRBV10-3	.	.	TRBJ2-1	17	TGTGCCATCAGTGAAAGGGGTAGCGGCACCTCCTACAATGAGCAGTTCTTC	CAISERGSGTSYNEQFF
TRBV19	.	TRBD1	TRBJ1-2	13	TGTGCCACCCGACAGGGGTTTGACTATGGCTACACCTTC	CATRQGFDYGYTF
TRBV7-9	.	.	TRBJ1-2	15	TGTGCCAGCAGCCCCCGGTCATACGGGTCCTATGGCTACACCTTC	CASSPRSYGSYGYTF
TRBV10-3	.	.	TRBJ1-1	13	TGTGCCATCAGTGGGACCGCGAACACTGAAGCTTTCTTT	CAISGTANTEAFF
TRBV5-1	once	.	TRBJ2-1	13	TGCGCCAGCAGAGATGCCAGGGGCCATGAGCAGTTCTTC	CASRDARGHEQFF
TRBV6-1	.	.	TRBJ1-5	18	TGTGCCAGCAGTGAATGGGGGACCACAGGATGGGGCAATCAGCCCCAGCATTTT	CASSEWGTTGWGNQPQHF
TRBV27	few	.	TRBJ1-1	14	TGTGCCAGCAGTTTACGGGAACAGAACACTGAAGCTTTCTTT	CASSLREQNTEAFF
TRBV7-9	.	TRBD1	TRBJ1-2	16	TGTGCCAGCAGCCAATGGACCGGGACAGGGTTGGTTGGCTACACCTTC	CASSQWTGTGLVGYTF
TRBV2	.	.	TRBJ2-7	14	TGTGCCAGCAGTGAAGAGGTTAAGAGCCACGAGCAGTACTTC	CASSEEVKSHEQYF
TRBV5-1	.	.	TRBJ1-4	17	TGCGCCAGCAGCTTGGCCGCGAACCCAGCAACTAATGAAAAACTGTTTTTT	CASSLAANPATNEKLFF
TRBV21-1	.	.	TRBJ1-2	18	TGTGCCAGCAGCAAAGCGCGTATAGCCCACGACGCTAACTATGGCTACACCTTC	CASSKARIAHDANYGYTF
TRBV29-1	.	TRBD1	TRBJ2-7	14	TGCAGCGTCGTGGTCCAGGACAGGGCCTACGAGCAGTACTTC	CSVVVQDRAYEQYF
TRBV12-3/TRBV12-4	.	.	TRBJ2-7	11	TGTGCCAGCAGTTTAGGCTACGAGCAGTACTTC	CASSLGYEQYF
TRBV27	.	.	TRBJ1-5	14	TGTGCCAGCAGCCGGGAGTATAGCAATCAGCCCCAGCATTTT	CASSREYSNQPQHF
TRBV6-6	.	.	TRBJ1-2	13	TGTGCCAGCCGCCAGGGGAACCCCTATGGCTACACCTTC	CASRQGNPYGYTF
TRBV12-3/TRBV12-4	.	.	TRBJ1-2	12	TGTGCCAGCAGCGCCGGGGCCCATGGCTACACCTTC	CASSAGAHGYTF
TRBV12-5	.	.	TRBJ2-2	16	TGTGCTAGTGGTTTGCCCAGGTCTGCGAATCCCGGGGAGCTGTTTTTT	CASGLPRSANPGELFF
TRBV27	.	TRBD2	TRBJ2-3	17	TGTGCCAGCAGTCAAGGGGTACTAGCGGGAGCCACAGATACGCAGTATTTT	CASSQGVLAGATDTQYF
TRBV27	once	.	TRBJ2-5	16	TGTGCCAGCAGTTTATCGTGGGCCGCGTCAAAGGAAACCCAGTACTTC	CASSLSWAASKETQYF
TRBV10-3	.	.	TRBJ1-4	17	TGTGCCATCAGTGAGCAAAAAACAGGCTCGGTTAATGAAAAACTGTTTTTT	CAISEQKTGSVNEKLFF
TRBV6-5	.	TRBD1	TRBJ1-2	13	TGTGCCAGCAGACAGGGGCTGAACTATGGCTACACCTTC	CASRQGLNYGYTF
TRBV7-2	.	TRBD1	TRBJ2-1	16	TGTGCCAGCAGCCCGGCGCCAGGACAGGGGGTCGATGAGCAGTTCTTC	CASSPAPGQGVDEQFF
TRBV23-1	.	TRBD2	TRBJ2-1	19	TGCGCCAGCAGTCAATGGTGGGGACTAGCCACCTCTTCGCAAAATGAGCAGTTCTTC	CASSQWWGLATSSQNEQFF